Included here is one TCR beta chain sequence, with context. This clone's antigen is unknown. No base quality values were provided; no much bigger clone lies one nucleotide off. One collaborating source in Seattle enrolled patients during active infection and followed them longitudinally through the course of disease. Each collaborating institution followed its own protocols to collect whole blood in K2EDTA tubes. Collaborator samples were shipped for TCRbeta analysis as frozen whole blood, isolated PBMCs, or DNA extracted from either sample type. This specimen belongs to a study of blood T cell repertoires in COVID-19 (dated by TCRdb to 2020 to 2021). With respect to the entire study: Collaborator samples came from the United States, Italy and Spain and covered acute and convalescent phases of COVID-19. Deeply sampled blood TCRbeta repertoires from subjects exposed to, actively infected with, or recovered from COVID-19 were included in the dataset. Where HLA class I and class II types were available, the types were taken from metadata supplied by the sample provider, not from assay-based typing. The repertoires were released in a freely available public database intended as a resource for research on the immune response to SARS-CoV-2. The prospective study material was composed of cDNA or gDNA derived from T cells, B-cell-depleted T cells, or PBMCs. A de-identified subject ID, COVID-19 status, age in years and sex were almost always included in the sample metadata. Samples were obtained from the ongoing ImmuneRACE study (first 160 participants) and from 1,254 subjects provided by 6 global collaborators.

The immunoSEQ Assay, a bias-controlled multiplex PCR, was used to amplify TCRbeta CDR3 regions from genomic DNA. On the authors' methods: The number of nucleated cells in each sample was estimated from the amplification of reference gene primers within the assay. Sequence reads were collapsed and filtered to measure the absolute abundance of every unique TCRbeta CDR3 rearrangement. For each sample, productive Simpson clonality was calculated as the square root of Simpson's diversity index over productive rearrangements. TCRdb carries this immuneACCESS record with in-frame sequences only. Its versions omit some clonotypes, under half of them owing to an unresolved V gene in the studies checked, with the rest unexplained. V, J and clone size derive from that table, while D and trimming were established from the DNA sequence. Within this sample are about 170,000 clones, with 85% of them counted one time only. The biggest ten clones account for 6.5% to 9.5% of the sample.

The germline V gene yields SNHLY for CDR1 and FYNNEI for CDR2. V was cut back by 3 bases and J by 6 bases, leaving a gap of 11 bases between them. The CDR3 runs 14 residues from the cysteine to the phenylalanine. Only the CDR3 portion is preserved as DNA: 42 bases, with reading frame beginning at the first base. Beyond this particular receptor, the publication reports: Clinical and demographic metadata were provided uncurated, with the amount varying by source and participant.

Sequencing used peripheral blood. The TCR comes from a woman aged 80 or over with COVID-19, enrolled during active disease. The chain is assembled from TRBV2 and TRBJ1-4; 5 matching bases give a weak D call of TRBD1. The DNA sequence is given as TGTGCCAGCAGTGAGGGCAGGGCCTATGAAAAACTGTTTTTT. The resulting protein is CASSEGRAYEKLFF.